What follows are 20 T cell receptor beta chains derived from one specimen sequenced in a study of breast tumors, draining lymph nodes, adjacent tissues. TCRdb reprocessed the multiplex PCR reads with MiXCR, giving one entry per CDR3 protein. The sample records about 32,000 distinct CDR3 sequences, 35% to 40% being singletons. The sample consisted of breast tumor tissue. These receptors were obtained from a female donor with breast cancer. Some clones in this sample may be carry-over from other donors' samples.

This clonotype was observed at least ten times. This rearrangement joins TRBV27 to TRBJ1-2, with D possibly being TRBD1 (6 bases). Germline V lookup: CDR1 MNHEY, CDR2 SMNVEV (reference sequence). This CDR3 region has 15 residues. The V end was cut by 7 bases, the J end by 1 base, with 16 bases between. The CDR3 coding sequence is TGTGCCAGCAAGACCGGGACAAGTAATAACTATGGCTACACCTTC. This codes for CASKTGTSNNYGYTF.

This clonotype was seen a handful of times. V usage is TRBV3-1 and J usage is TRBJ2-7, with TRBD2 matching over 15 bases. The CDR3 contains 17 residues. CDR1 and CDR2 from the germline V gene are LGHDT and YNNKEL (reference sequence). J was trimmed by 4 bases and V by 3 bases; bases with no gene match: 7. The CDR3 DNA reads TGTGCCAGCAGCCATGCGGGACTAGCGGGAGGCGCGTACGAGCAGTACTTC. Protein product: CASSHAGLAGGAYEQYF.

J is TRBJ2-7 and V is TRBV6-2 or TRBV6-3, with a tentative D call TRBD1 (6 bases). Trimming took off 7 bases at V and 3 bases at J, with 13 bases between the two ends. The length of the CDR3 is 13 residues. The germline gives CDR1 MNHEY, CDR2 SVGEGT. The CDR3 loop reads CASKEDSRYEQYF. The DNA for the CDR3 is TGTGCCAGCAAGGAGGACAGTCGCTACGAGCAGTACTTC.

CDR3: CASRPRSYNSPLHF. The CDR3 DNA reads as TGTGCCAGCAGGCCACGCTCCTATAATTCACCCCTCCACTTT. V gene TRBV28 combines with J gene TRBJ1-6; D gene ambiguous. V lost 6 bases and J 0 bases, leaving 6 bases between the germline ends. The CDR3 loop spans 14 amino acids. Germline CDR1 is MDHEN and CDR2 is SYDVKM.

CDR3 protein: CASRGTSGSADTQYF. The CDR3 nucleotides are TGCGCCAGCAGGGGGACTAGCGGGAGCGCAGATACGCAGTATTTT. V and J are TRBV10-2 and TRBJ2-3; 14 positions agree with TRBD2. Germline lookup yields CDR1 WSHSY and CDR2 SAAADI. With 6 bases clipped from V and 4 bases from J, the junction kept 3 bases outside the gene matches. This CDR3 region has 15 residues.

This clonotype was picked up many times. The V gene is TRBV7-3, the J gene TRBJ2-1; 7 bases match TRBD2. Germline assignment: CDR1 SGHTA and CDR2 FQGTGA. The CDR3 totals 14 residues. Trimming removed 5 bases from V and 7 bases from J; junction bases left unmatched: 8. The CDR3 spells CASSRRGGQNEQFF. As DNA, the CDR3 is TGTGCCAGCAGCCGCCGGGGAGGGCAAAATGAGCAGTTCTTC.

CDR3 sequence: CASSLGQGAREKLFF. The DNA for the CDR3 is TGTGCCAGCAGTTTAGGGCAGGGGGCGAGGGAAAAACTGTTTTTT. The rearrangement links TRBV12-3 or TRBV12-4 to TRBJ1-4; TRBD1 aligns across 8 bases. CDR3 length: 15 amino acids. Unmatched junction bases numbered 6, after V lost 1 base and J lost 8 bases.

This clonotype is categorized as medium-sized (0.01 to 0.1%). The chain joins TRBV19 to TRBJ2-5; D not certain. The CDR3 extends over 15 amino acids. V dropped 3 bases and J dropped 2 bases, with 13 bases sitting between them. Looked up from germline, CDR1 is LNHDA and CDR2 is SQIVND (reference sequence). The CDR3, as DNA: TGTGCCAGTAGTATCCCTCCCCCCCAGCAAGAGACCCAGTACTTC. As protein: CASSIPPPQQETQYF.

This chain joins TRBV12-3 or TRBV12-4 and TRBJ1-1; weak D call: TRBD1 (5 bases). The CDR3 spans 13 residues. V was trimmed by 8 bases and J by 3 bases, leaving 13 bases between them. The CDR3 is CASDLRGHTEAFF. The CDR3, as DNA: TGTGCCAGCGACCTGAGGGGCCACACTGAAGCTTTCTTT.

This clonotype was seen ten or more times. The chain uses TRBV25-1 and TRBJ2-2; 9 positions agree with TRBD2. CDR1 and CDR2 (germline): MGHDK, SYGVNS. V trimming: 5 bases; J trimming: 6 bases; junction bases outside the gene matches: 16. This CDR3 region has 18 residues. The CDR3 DNA reads as TGTGCCAGCAGTCCCCTGAGGGCTAGCGGGAATTCGGCCGGGGAGCTGTTTTTT. Its translation: CASSPLRASGNSAGELFF.

The genes are TRBV20-1 and TRBJ2-3; D is unclear. Germline V CDR1 and CDR2: DFQATT, SNEGSKA (reference sequence). The CDR3 covers 15 residues. V dropped 0 bases and J dropped 3 bases, with 13 bases sitting between them. CDR3 DNA sequence: TGCAGTGCTAGAGATCGCGTGGGCGCGACAGATACGCAGTATTTT. Its translation is CSARDRVGATDTQYF.

This clonotype showed up many times. V and J are TRBV12-3 or TRBV12-4 and TRBJ2-2, with D unresolved. V lost 7 bases and J lost 3, with 3 bases in between. This CDR3 contains 11 residues. CDR3 nucleotide sequence: TGTGCCAGCAAGTACACCGGGGAGCTGTTTTTT. Translated, it gives CASKYTGELFF.

The CDR3 DNA follows: TGCAGTGCTAGACCGGGCTCCTACGAGCAGTACTTC. This encodes CSARPGSYEQYF. V is TRBV20-1 and J is TRBJ2-7; D not certain. Germline CDR1 reads DFQATT; CDR2 reads SNEGSKA (reference sequence). V dropped 2 bases and J dropped 0 bases, with 5 bases sitting between them. The CDR3 totals 12 residues.

This clonotype has a count of ten or more. The chain employs TRBV30 and TRBJ2-5; the match to TRBD2 covers 12 bases. CDR3 size: 13 residues. Germline CDR1 GTSNPN, CDR2 SVGIG (reference sequence). After removal of 2 bases from V and 7 bases from J, the junction contained 2 bases not matched to a gene. Written as DNA, the CDR3 is TGTGCCTGGAGTACGACTAGCGGGGGGACCCAGTACTTC. This gives the protein CAWSTTSGGTQYF. Together with reference TRBV30 and TRBJ2-5, the CDR3 gives the full variable domain: SQTIHQWPATLVQPVGSPLSLECTVEGTSNPNLYWYRQAAGRGLQLLFYSVGIGQISSEVPQNLSASRPQDRQFILSSKKLLLSDSGFYLCAWSTTSGGTQYFGPGTRLLVL.

The chain's CDR3 is CASSRGGGGGQETQYF. The CDR3 DNA sequence: TGTGCCAGCAGCCGTGGGGGAGGCGGGGGCCAAGAGACCCAGTACTTC. The J gene is TRBJ2-5, the V gene TRBV5-4; 7 bases align to TRBD2. The CDR3 covers 16 residues. CDR1 SGHNT and CDR2 YYREEE come from the germline V gene (reference sequence). Trimming cost V 4 bases and J 1 base; bases outside gene matches: 10.

About this clonotype: One end of the junction varies from germline; a read error may be responsible. The chain couples TRBV25-1 to TRBJ2-6, with D tentatively TRBD1 (5 bases). The CDR3 is made up of 13 amino acids. CDR1 is MGHDK, CDR2 SYGVNS, per germline. Written as DNA, the CDR3 is TGTGCCAGCAGGGTCTCTGGGGCCCACGTCCTGACTTTC. It yields the protein CASRVSGAHVLTF. The complete variable domain, with remaining parts taken from reference TRBV25-1 and TRBJ2-6, reads EADIYQTPRYLVIGTGKKITLECSQTMGHDKMYWYQQDPGMELHLIHYSYGVNSTEKGDLSSESTVSRIRTEHFPLTLESARPSHTSQYLCASRVSGAHVLTFGAGSRLTVL.

A note on this clonotype: The CDR3 carries no conserved terminal phenylalanine or tryptophan, so it likely arises from a read error. V gene TRBV6-9 combines with J gene TRBJ1-1; the D is unclear. The CDR3 is 14 amino acids. CDR1 and CDR2 (germline): MNHGY, SVAAGI. Trimming took off 4 bases at V and 5 bases at J, with 14 bases between the two ends. DNA of the CDR3: TGTGCCAGCAGTTGTCAGGCGGGGAGTACTGAAGCTTTCCTT. It encodes CASSCQAGSTEAFL.

This clonotype was observed many times. The chain recombines TRBV5-1 with TRBJ2-7; 12 bases agree with TRBD2. Germline trimming cut 4 bases from V and 2 bases from J; bases unmatched to any gene: 7. The CDR3 sequence is 16 residues long. Germline CDR1 is SGHRS and CDR2 is YFSETQ. In DNA form, the CDR3 reads TGCGCCAGCAGCGTGGGGACTAGCGGGTCTACCTACGAGCAGTACTTC. Translated: CASSVGTSGSTYEQYF.

V gene TRBV15 combines with J gene TRBJ2-1, with D hard to call. The CDR3 loop spans 14 amino acids. V shed 5 bases and J shed 2 bases, with 10 bases lying between them. The germline CDR1 and CDR2 sequences are LNHNV and YYDKDF (reference sequence). CDR3 region: CATSSRFAYNEQFF. The DNA for the CDR3 is TGTGCCACCAGCTCGCGTTTTGCCTACAATGAGCAGTTCTTC.

As regards this clonotype: A much larger clone differs by one base, so this may be a read error. V usage is TRBV12-3 or TRBV12-4 and J usage is TRBJ2-3; possible D gene TRBD1, 6 bases. This CDR3 has 15 residues. V was shortened by 8 bases and J by 1 base, with 16 bases between the two germline ends. The CDR3 sequence: CASGYPGQGTDTQYF. The CDR3 coding sequence is TGTGCCAGCGGATATCCGGGACAAGGCACAGATACGCAGTATTTT.